This T cell receptor (beta chain) was profiled in a study of response to subunit inactivated influenza vaccine. General study findings and limits: The study's authors posited that every seasonal influenza vaccination enlists few new T cells.

A single record per CDR3 protein comes from TCRdb applying MiXCR to the RT-PCR reads. The sample shows 600,000 to 700,000 distinct CDR3 sequences, 12% to 15% of them seen only once. V was pared by 3 bases and J by 4 bases, with 10 bases between. CDR1 and CDR2 (germline): SNHLY, FYNNEI. CDR3 size: 13 residues. This clonotype was counted between two and nine times. Its target is not known. The sequenced sample was PBMCs from blood, obtained around 14 days before vaccination. This TCR was sampled from a man over 45 who received an inactivated influenza vaccine. The chain uses TRBV2 and TRBJ2-7, with D unclear. The CDR3 sequence is CASSDLGSYEQYF. The CDR3 DNA follows: TGTGCCAGCAGTGACTTGGGGTCGTACGAGCAGTACTTC.